One sample yielded the 23 T cell receptor beta chains listed below, sequenced in a study of OX40 agonist ivuxolimab in advanced cancers. Library preparation was by the immunoSEQ multiplex PCR assay. TCRdb took this table from immuneACCESS and kept in-frame rearrangements with V and J called. Such tables lack part of the clones; where checked against another copy, unresolved V genes explain under half of the gap, and the rest is unexplained. This sample comprises tens of thousands of clones, around 93% of them detected only once. Around 15% of the sample lies in the top ten. The sample consisted of CD4+ or CD8+ T cells sorted from blood, taken in a trial of the OX40 agonist ivuxolimab. The receptors come from an adult with an advanced solid tumor such as melanoma, head and neck, liver or kidney cancer.

The chain joins TRBV13 to TRBJ2-1, with unresolved D. Per germline, CDR1 PRHDT and CDR2 FYEKMQ (reference sequence). V was cut by 4 bases and J by 7 bases, with 14 bases left in between. CDR3 length: 14 amino acids. As DNA, the CDR3 is TGTGCCAGCAGCTCAGGAGATGCCGGGAATGAGCAGTTCTTC. Its translation: CASSSGDAGNEQFF.

The rearrangement links TRBV27 to TRBJ2-7; maybe TRBD2 (7 bases). V dropped 8 bases and J dropped 5 bases, with 16 bases sitting between them. The CDR3 has 13 amino acids. The germline V gene encodes CDR1 MNHEY and CDR2 SMNVEV (reference sequence). This CDR3 is CASSRGAWDEQYF. CDR3 sequence (DNA): TGTGCCAGCTCACGGGGGGCGTGGGACGAGCAGTACTTC.

The rearrangement uses TRBV5-4 and TRBJ1-5; TRBD1 agrees at 9 bases. The CDR3 runs 15 residues. Germline CDR1 is SGHNT and CDR2 is YYREEE (reference sequence). With V trimmed by 3 bases and J by 2 bases, 3 bases remained unmatched. The CDR3 nucleotides are TGTGCCAGCAGCTCCGACAGGGGGGGCAATCAGCCCCAGCATTTT. Translation gives CASSSDRGGNQPQHF.

J is TRBJ1-2 and V is TRBV14; D unresolved. This CDR3 comprises 14 residues. Trimming removed 5 bases at V and 7 bases at J, with 17 bases between. Germline V CDR1 and CDR2: SGHDN, FVKESK. The DNA of the CDR3 is TGTGCCAGCAGCGCTAGACACCCCAAGGCTGGCTACACCTTC. Translation: CASSARHPKAGYTF.

The V and J genes are TRBV25-1 and TRBJ1-5; no clear D. There are 14 residues in the CDR3. V was cut by 0 bases and J by 5 bases, with 8 bases left in between. From germline, CDR1 is MGHDK and CDR2 SYGVNS. The CDR3 protein is CASSEYERDQPQHF. The CDR3 coding sequence is TGTGCCAGCAGTGAATATGAAAGGGATCAGCCCCAGCATTTT. Variable domain in full (rest from reference TRBV25-1 and TRBJ1-5): EADIYQTPRYLVIGTGKKITLECSQTMGHDKMYWYQQDPGMELHLIHYSYGVNSTEKGDLSSESTVSRIRTEHFPLTLESARPSHTSQYLCASSEYERDQPQHFGDGTRLSIL.

V and J are TRBV19 and TRBJ2-5, with TRBD1 identical over 8 bases. V shed 6 bases, J shed 2 bases, and the junction held 11 bases outside the gene matches. The germline V gene has CDR1 LNHDA and CDR2 SQIVND (reference sequence). This CDR3 is built from 16 residues. The CDR3 sequence: CASSQVQGAPQETQYF. Written as DNA, the CDR3 is TGTGCCAGTAGCCAAGTCCAGGGGGCCCCACAAGAGACCCAGTACTTC.

This chain uses TRBV7-6 with TRBJ1-3; TRBD1 is a possible D gene (5 bases). V lost 2 bases, J lost 1 base, and 15 bases lay in between. The CDR3 contains 17 residues. Looked up from germline, CDR1 is SGHVS and CDR2 is FNYEAQ. The CDR3 reads CASSLWTPEGSGNTIYF. The CDR3 DNA reads TGTGCCAGCAGCTTATGGACACCTGAGGGTTCTGGAAACACCATATATTTT.

The rearrangement uses TRBV7-3 and TRBJ2-5, with D possibly TRBD2 on 5 matching bases. Trimming pared 2 bases from V and 0 bases from J, leaving 10 bases between. The CDR3 totals 15 residues. Germline V lookup: CDR1 SGHTA, CDR2 FQGTGA. CDR3 DNA sequence: TGTGCCAGCAGCTTAGAGGGTCAGCACCAAGAGACCCAGTACTTC. It translates to CASSLEGQHQETQYF.

The V gene is TRBV7-2, the J gene TRBJ2-1, with 12 nucleotides matching TRBD2. J gave up 10 bases and V 5 bases, and 9 bases lay outside the gene matches. The CDR3 length is 15 residues. Looked up from germline, CDR1 is SGHTA and CDR2 is FQGNSA. DNA of the CDR3: TGTGCCAGCAGCCCAACTAGCGGGGGGCGAGGAGAGCAGTTCTTC. This codes for CASSPTSGGRGEQFF.

The V and J genes are TRBV7-2 and TRBJ2-1; 7 bases are a match to TRBD1. The germline gives CDR1 SGHTA, CDR2 FQGNSA. This CDR3 is built from 16 residues. J was trimmed by 4 bases and V by 2 bases; bases with no gene match: 8. The DNA for the CDR3 is TGTGCCAGCAGCTTATCACAGGGGCGGGTTTACAATGAGCAGTTCTTC. It encodes CASSLSQGRVYNEQFF.

The chain links TRBV30 to TRBJ2-7; maybe TRBD1 (5 bases). V was pared by 4 bases and J by 7 bases, with 14 bases between. CDR1 is GTSNPN and CDR2 is SVGIG in the germline V gene (reference sequence). The CDR3 loop spans 12 amino acids. The CDR3 bases are TGTGCCTGGAATGGGCAGGGTGAGGAGCAGTACTTC. Translating it yields CAWNGQGEEQYF.

The V call is TRBV7-3, the J call TRBJ2-1, with 9 bases identical to TRBD2. The junction had 4 bases not matched to a gene; V was cut back by 3 bases and J by 7 bases. The germline V gene encodes CDR1 SGHTA and CDR2 FQGTGA. The CDR3 has 14 residues. DNA for the CDR3: TGTGCCAGCAGCTTGGCGGGGGGGCCGAATGAGCAGTTCTTC. It codes for CASSLAGGPNEQFF.

This clone was detected only once. The gene calls are TRBV25-1 and TRBJ2-7, with D uncertain. The CDR3 sequence is 13 residues long. Germline V CDR1 and CDR2: MGHDK, SYGVNS. V was trimmed by 1 base and J by 3 bases, leaving 7 bases between them. The CDR3 reads CASSESARYEQYF. Written as DNA, the CDR3 is TGTGCCAGCAGTGAATCTGCCCGCTACGAGCAGTACTTC.

CDR3 loop: CASSHPLGGLNTGELFF. The CDR3 DNA reads TGCGCCAGCAGCCACCCTTTAGGAGGACTGAACACCGGGGAGCTGTTTTTT. The V and J genes are TRBV4-1 and TRBJ2-2; TRBD2 might be the D (5 bases). The CDR3 loop spans 17 amino acids. Germline V gene lookup returns CDR1 MGHRA and CDR2 YSYEKL. The V end was cut by 3 bases, the J end by 1 base, with 15 bases between.

The gene calls are TRBV6-5 and TRBJ2-1; D may be TRBD1 (6 bases). In germline, CDR1 is MNHEY, CDR2 SVGAGI. The CDR3 runs to 12 residues. V lost 7 bases and J lost 8, with 12 bases in between. The CDR3 spells CASTDRLDEQFF. CDR3 DNA sequence: TGTGCCAGCACCGACAGGTTGGATGAGCAGTTCTTC.

CDR3 in amino acids: CASSPTTGNYGYTF. CDR3 sequence (DNA): TGTGCCAGTAGCCCTACCACAGGGAACTATGGCTACACCTTC. The chain links TRBV19 to TRBJ1-2, with D possibly TRBD1 on 6 matching bases. CDR3 size: 14 residues. Germline V CDR1 and CDR2: LNHDA, SQIVND (reference sequence). Trimming shortened V by 6 bases and J by 2 bases, and 13 bases separated the two germline ends.

This rearrangement joins TRBV25-1 to TRBJ2-2, with D unclear. Germline V gene data show CDR1 as MGHDK and CDR2 as SYGVNS. This CDR3 spans 13 amino acids. The V end was cut by 4 bases, the J end by 3 bases, with 6 bases between. The DNA for the CDR3 is TGTGCCAGCAGTGCGCGGTACACCGGGGAGCTGTTTTTT. Translation: CASSARYTGELFF. Full variable domain (missing parts from reference TRBV25-1 and TRBJ2-2): EADIYQTPRYLVIGTGKKITLECSQTMGHDKMYWYQQDPGMELHLIHYSYGVNSTEKGDLSSESTVSRIRTEHFPLTLESARPSHTSQYLCASSARYTGELFFGEGSRLTVL.

The rearrangement links TRBV11-2 to TRBJ2-3; TRBD1 matches 7 bases. The V and J ends lost 1 base and 5 bases, in that order; junction bases with no gene match: 3. The CDR3 runs to 14 residues. Per the germline V gene, CDR1 is SGHAT and CDR2 is FQNNGV. CDR3 sequence reads: CASSLGGGIDTQYF. The DNA of the CDR3 is TGTGCCAGCAGCTTAGGAGGGGGCATAGATACGCAGTATTTT.

This clone has a single count. This sequence joins TRBV12-5 and TRBJ2-7; 10 bases agree with TRBD2. The CDR3 is 18 amino acids. Per germline, CDR1 LGHNT and CDR2 FRNRAP. V was clipped by 2 bases and J by 1 base; unmatched bases: 11. The CDR3 region is CASGLQVRLAGVSYEQYF. CDR3 nucleotide sequence: TGTGCTAGTGGTTTGCAGGTTAGGCTAGCGGGAGTGTCCTACGAGCAGTACTTC.

The CDR3 DNA reads as TGCGCCAGCAGCCCAGGACAGGGTCTGGGAAGTATCGGGGAGCTGTTTTTT. Its translation is CASSPGQGLGSIGELFF. The chain couples TRBV4-3 to TRBJ2-2; TRBD1 matches at 8 bases. V dropped 4 bases and J dropped 7; count of bases not matched to a gene: 14. CDR1 is LGHNA and CDR2 is YSLEER in the germline V gene. There are 17 residues in the CDR3.

The chain carries TRBV2 and TRBJ1-4; no clear D. This CDR3 has 15 amino acids. CDR1 is SNHLY, CDR2 FYNNEI, per germline. Trimming stripped 4 bases from V and 4 bases from J, with 13 bases between. Here the CDR3 reads CASSGERLSNEKLFF. Written as DNA, the CDR3 is TGTGCCAGCAGTGGCGAGAGGTTAAGTAATGAAAAACTGTTTTTT.

The chain links TRBV27 to TRBJ2-1; 7 bases are shared with TRBD1. CDR1 and CDR2 from the germline V gene are MNHEY and SMNVEV (reference sequence). This CDR3 is built from 14 residues. V was pared by 2 bases and J by 2 bases, with 0 bases of the junction left unmatched. CDR3 protein: CASSLGTAYNEQFF. As DNA, the CDR3 is TGTGCCAGCAGTTTAGGGACAGCCTACAATGAGCAGTTCTTC.

The V gene is TRBV5-8, the J gene TRBJ2-7, with TRBD1 as a possible D gene (6 bases). V gave up 4 bases and J gave up 2 bases, with 16 bases separating them. The CDR3 loop spans 15 amino acids. Germline V gives CDR1 SGHTS, CDR2 YDEGEE. In nucleotides, the CDR3 is TGTGCCAGCAGCCTTGGTGGACAGTGGACCTACGAGCAGTACTTC. Translating it yields CASSLGGQWTYEQYF.